The 4 T cell receptor beta chains reported below all come from one sample, sequenced in a study of technical replicates of blood from a handful of donors. Assay used: immunoSEQ multiplex PCR; TCRdb lists only in-frame clones, some missing. Found here are approximately 64,000 clones, 70% to 90% of them singletons; the top ten hold approximately 5.1%. The specimen sequenced was PBMCs. The receptor source for this set is a human donor in good health. Some clones in this sample may be carry-over from other donors' samples.

V is TRBV30 and J is TRBJ2-5, with D perhaps TRBD1 (5 bases). Germline assignment: CDR1 GTSNPN and CDR2 SVGIG (reference sequence). V shed 4 bases and J shed 4 bases, with 19 bases lying between them. The CDR3 contains 15 residues. The CDR3 DNA reads TGTGCCTGGACCCCGGCCAGGCAGGGTGGAGAGACCCAGTACTTC. This translates into CAWTPARQGGETQYF.

This sequence joins TRBV18 and TRBJ2-7, with 8 bases identical to TRBD1. V was clipped by 3 bases and J by 1 base; unmatched bases: 8. CDR1 and CDR2 from the germline V gene are KGHSH and LQKENI. The CDR3 spans 16 residues. The CDR3 DNA follows: TGTGCCAGCTCACCCTATACAGGACAGGGATCCTACGAGCAGTACTTC. Protein sequence: CASSPYTGQGSYEQYF.

The chain couples TRBV5-1 to TRBJ2-3, with 8 nucleotides matching TRBD2. The junction had 13 bases not matched to a gene; V was cut back by 4 bases and J by 3 bases. CDR3 length equals 17 residues. Germline V gene sequence: CDR1 SGHRS, CDR2 YFSETQ. The CDR3 bases are TGCGCCAGCAGCCCCCACGAGTGGAGCGGGGGTACAGATACGCAGTATTTT. Translated, it gives CASSPHEWSGGTDTQYF.

The CDR3 loop is CASRPGQGLADSYEQYF. CDR3 DNA: TGTGCCAGCAGACCGGGGCAGGGACTAGCGGACTCCTACGAGCAGTACTTC. The V and J genes are TRBV7-2 and TRBJ2-7; TRBD2 aligns across 11 bases. In germline, CDR1 is SGHTA, CDR2 FQGNSA. After removal of 6 bases from V and 0 bases from J, the junction contained 10 bases not matched to a gene. The CDR3 length is 17 residues.